The entry below gives a single T cell receptor (beta chain) sequence along with its context. Its antigen remains unknown. The record originates from a study of OX40 agonist ivuxolimab in advanced cancers. Study in general: Under the entry rules, prior anti-PD-1, anti-PD-L1 or anti-CTLA-4 therapy was allowed, and less than 50% had some. Overall study findings and caveats: Also present in some nonresponders was a low level of normalized T-cell clonal expansion.

Germline assignment: CDR1 SGHTA and CDR2 FQGNSA. This CDR3 contains 14 residues. Trimming removed 1 base at V and 4 bases at J, with 7 bases between. Assay used: immunoSEQ multiplex PCR; TCRdb lists only in-frame clones, some missing. The sample contains 45,000 to 55,000 clones, around 84% of which appear only once. The sequence was obtained from an adult with an advanced solid tumor such as melanoma, head and neck, liver or kidney cancer. The V gene is TRBV7-2, the J gene TRBJ1-4; D gene uncertain. The source material was CD4+ or CD8+ T cells sorted from blood, sampled in a trial of the OX40 agonist ivuxolimab. Here the CDR3 DNA reads TGTGCCAGCAGCTTAGGAGGGTATAATGAAAAACTGTTTTTT. Translating gives CASSLGGYNEKLFF.